These 20 T cell receptor beta chains originate from one sample sequenced in a study of shared clonotypes between healthy human individuals. Assay used: immunoSEQ multiplex PCR; TCRdb lists only in-frame clones, some missing. The repertoire holds 470,000 or so clones, over 70% seen once, with 10% to 15% in the top ten. The sequenced sample was PBMCs. The origin of the receptors is a woman aged 40 to 50 in good health. Some clones in this sample may be carry-over from other donors' samples.

The chain employs TRBV4-2 and TRBJ2-7; 13 nucleotides agree with TRBD2. CDR3 length equals 16 residues. V lost 3 bases to trimming and J lost 2 bases; unmatched junction nucleotides: 4. Per the germline V gene, CDR1 is LGHNA and CDR2 is YNFKEQ. In nucleotides, the CDR3 is TGTGCCAGCAGCCAGGGGACTAGCGGGAAACCCTACGAGCAGTACTTC. Translated, it gives CASSQGTSGKPYEQYF.

On this clone: A far larger clone is off by one base, so a read error is likely. V is TRBV2 and J is TRBJ1-1; the D gene is possibly TRBD1 (6 bases). Germline lookup yields CDR1 SNHLY and CDR2 FYNNEI. V was shortened by 7 bases and J by 10 bases, with 19 bases between the two germline ends. This CDR3 is built from 13 residues. The DNA for the CDR3 is TGTGCCAGCAACTGTGACAGCTTAGGGGGAGCTTTCTTT. This gives the protein CASNCDSLGGAFF.

The chain uses TRBV5-1 and TRBJ2-3, with TRBD2 as a possible D gene (5 bases). Deletions cut 4 bases from V and 0 bases from J, with 15 bases between. The length of the CDR3 is 16 residues. Germline CDR1 is SGHRS and CDR2 is YFSETQ. The DNA of the CDR3 is TGCGCCAGCAGCGCCGCCTATAGCGAGAGCACAGATACGCAGTATTTT. Its translation: CASSAAYSESTDTQYF.

As for this clone: A far more abundant clone sits one base away, making this likely a read error. The chain has TRBV18 and TRBJ1-5; D unresolved. This CDR3 region has 15 residues. Germline V gene sequence: CDR1 KGHSH, CDR2 LQKENI. The DNA of the CDR3 is TGTGCCAGCCCACCCCCGTTGGGGAGCAATCAGCCCCAGCATTTT. The encoded protein is CASPPPLGSNQPQHF.

This clone was counted a few times. CDR3 amino acids: CASSTHLASGYEQFF. The DNA of the CDR3 is TGTGCCAGTAGTACCCACTTAGCGAGCGGCTATGAGCAGTTCTTC. This rearrangement joins TRBV19 to TRBJ2-1, with D maybe TRBD2 (5 bases). The V end lost 4 bases, the J end lost 8 bases, and 18 bases lay between the germline ends. CDR3 length: 15 amino acids. The germline V gene has CDR1 LNHDA and CDR2 SQIVND (reference sequence).

This rearrangement joins TRBV19 to TRBJ2-2; a weak D match, TRBD1 (5 bases). CDR1 is LNHDA and CDR2 is SQIVND in the germline V gene (reference sequence). The CDR3 extends over 15 amino acids. Trimming cost V 1 base and J 2 bases, with 8 bases left between them. The CDR3 here is CASSIVGQNTGELFF. The CDR3 nucleotides read TGTGCCAGTAGTATAGTCGGACAAAACACCGGGGAGCTGTTTTTT.

This chain connects TRBV7-9 to TRBJ2-2; D not certain. Trimming removed 4 bases from V and 3 bases from J, with 9 bases in between. Germline V gene sequence: CDR1 SEHNR, CDR2 FQNEAQ (reference sequence). The CDR3 is 14 residues long. The CDR3 sequence is CASSSRSYTGELFF. The CDR3 region has the DNA TGTGCCAGCAGCTCTAGAAGTTACACCGGGGAGCTGTTTTTT.

Ten or more counts support this clone. CDR3 protein: CAWSRLRDTNYGYTF. The CDR3 coding sequence is TGTGCCTGGAGTCGCTTGCGGGACACCAACTATGGCTACACCTTC. The chain joins TRBV30 to TRBJ1-2; TRBD1 might be the D (6 bases). The CDR3 is 15 amino acids. From germline, CDR1 is GTSNPN and CDR2 SVGIG (reference sequence). V was shortened by 2 bases and J by 2 bases, with 15 bases between the two germline ends.

V usage is TRBV5-1 and J usage is TRBJ2-1, with 7 bases that match TRBD1. CDR1 SGHRS and CDR2 YFSETQ come from the germline V gene. The ends lost 3 bases at V and 6 bases at J; junction bases unmatched: 9. This CDR3 contains 15 residues. The DNA for the CDR3 is TGCGCCAGCAGCTGGACAGGTGGGTCCGGCAATGAGCAGTTCTTC. Translated, it gives CASSWTGGSGNEQFF.

The J gene is TRBJ2-1, the V gene TRBV4-1; 16 bases are shared with TRBD2. CDR1 is MGHRA, CDR2 YSYEKL, per germline. The CDR3 has 18 residues. V lost 4 bases, J lost 7 bases, and 10 bases stayed unmatched. The CDR3 bases are TGCGCCAGCAGCCCCCTGGGACTAGCGGGAGGGCCGGGGAATGAGCAGTTCTTC. Its protein is CASSPLGLAGGPGNEQFF.

Only one count was recorded for this clone. The gene calls are TRBV9 and TRBJ2-1, with 9 positions matching TRBD1. After removal of 0 bases from V and 4 bases from J, the junction contained 2 bases not matched to a gene. In germline, CDR1 is SGDLS, CDR2 YYNGEE. CDR3 length equals 15 residues. The CDR3 loop reads CASSVDRGRYNEQFF. In DNA, the CDR3 is TGTGCCAGCAGCGTAGACAGGGGGCGGTACAATGAGCAGTTCTTC.

Remarks on this clone: This likely came from a read error, as a far larger clone is one base away. The chain uses TRBV18 and TRBJ1-2; no clear D gene. The CDR3 consists of 15 residues. Trimming took 9 bases from V and 4 from J, leaving 21 bases between them. Germline CDR1 KGHSH, CDR2 LQKENI. The CDR3, as DNA: TGTGCCAGATCTCAAACCCGGGAGACATCCTATGGCTACACCTTC. This encodes CARSQTRETSYGYTF. Together with reference TRBV18 and TRBJ1-2, the CDR3 gives the full variable domain: NAGVMQNPRHLVRRRGQEARLRCSPMKGHSHVYWYRQLPEEGLKFMVYLQKENIIDESGMPKERFSAEFPKEGPSILRIQQVVRGDSAAYFCARSQTRETSYGYTFGSGTRLTVV.

Notes on this clone: A far bigger clonotype differs at one base, so this is likely a read error. DNA for the CDR3: TGTGCCAGCAGTGTTTTTCCGTGTTTGAACACTGAAGCTTTCTTT. Its protein product is CASSVFPCLNTEAFF. The rearrangement uses TRBV6-1 and TRBJ1-1; D gene unclear. Trimming took off 4 bases at V and 0 bases at J, with 12 bases between the two ends. Germline values: CDR1 MNHNS, CDR2 SASEGT. This CDR3 is built from 15 residues.

The J gene is TRBJ1-4, the V gene TRBV11-2, with a weak D call TRBD1 (5 bases). This CDR3 has 13 amino acids. Per the germline V gene, CDR1 is SGHAT and CDR2 is FQNNGV. The ends were cut back, 8 bases at V and 6 bases at J, with 13 bases in the middle. The CDR3 DNA is TGTGCCAGCTCCTGGGGCGGGGATGAAAAACTGTTTTTT. Its translation is CASSWGGDEKLFF.

The rearrangement uses TRBV27 and TRBJ1-1, with D unresolved. There are 13 residues in the CDR3. The germline gives CDR1 MNHEY, CDR2 SMNVEV (reference sequence). V lost 6 bases, J lost 4 bases, and 12 bases lay in between. CDR3 in amino acids: CASSPRPGTEAFF. The CDR3 nucleotides are TGTGCCAGCAGCCCTAGACCGGGCACTGAAGCTTTCTTT.

This clone occurred once. A far larger clone is off by one base, so a read error is likely. This CDR3 is also generated by other DNA sequences in the sample. The V call is TRBV29-1, the J call TRBJ1-1, with D unresolved. This CDR3 region has 14 residues. From germline, CDR1 is SQVTM and CDR2 ANQGSEA. The CDR3 nucleotides are TGCAGCGTTGTCCTAACCCGGGGTGGGATTGAAGCCTTCTTT. Translated: CSVVLTRGGIEAFF. Looking up the rest from reference TRBV29-1 and TRBJ1-1 gives the full variable domain: SAVISQKPSRDICQRGTSLTIQCQVDSQVTMMFWYRQQPGQSLTLIATANQGSEATYESGFVIDKFPISRPNLTFSTLTVSNMSPEDSSIYLCSVVLTRGGIEAFFGQGTRLTVV.

As for this clone: A far bigger clonotype differs at one base, so this is likely a read error. The rearrangement joins TRBV18 to TRBJ2-5; perhaps TRBD2 as D (5 bases). This CDR3 is 15 amino acids long. The germline V gene has CDR1 KGHSH and CDR2 LQKENI. In DNA, the CDR3 is TGTGCCGGCTCACCAAGTCCGACTCGAGGGGAGACCCAGTACTTC. It encodes CAGSPSPTRGETQYF.

There are many counts of this clone. This chain uses TRBV6-1 with TRBJ2-5; D is perhaps TRBD2 (5 bases). The J call is uncertain, as TRBJ2-7 better fits the DNA end. Germline V lookup: CDR1 MNHNS, CDR2 SASEGT. The CDR3 has 15 residues. The CDR3 reads CASSEAPTMVYEQYF. CDR3 DNA sequence: TGTGCCAGCAGTGAAGCTCCGACTATGGTCTACGAGCAGTACTTC.

As for this clone: A far larger clone is off by one base, so a read error is likely. This chain uses TRBV5-1 with TRBJ1-2; weak D call: TRBD1 (5 bases). Germline CDR1 is SGHRS and CDR2 is YFSETQ. The CDR3 has 14 residues. The chain's CDR3 is CAISLQDPNYGYTF. The CDR3 DNA follows: TGCGCCATCAGCTTACAGGATCCTAACTATGGCTACACCTTC.

With respect to this clone: A far bigger clonotype differs at one base, so this is likely a read error. The rearrangement uses TRBV28 and TRBJ2-4; TRBD2 agrees at 9 bases. J was trimmed by 4 bases and V by 3 bases; bases with no gene match: 4. The CDR3 has 15 residues. Germline-derived CDR1 and CDR2 are MDHEN and SYDVKM. This CDR3 is CASSFPSGRKNIQYF. CDR3 nucleotide sequence: TGTGCCAGCAGTTTCCCCAGCGGGAGGAAAAACATTCAGTACTTC.